This passage covers 4 T cell receptor beta chains from one sample sequenced in a study of T cells in Graves' hyperthyroidism and ophthalmopathy. Amplified TCR beta CDR3 regions came from RNA transcripts. Carried out on the TCR CDR3, a first-round RT-PCR used the HTBI primer set. TCRdb reanalysed the multiplex PCR reads using MiXCR and keeps one entry per CDR3 protein. The sample holds hundreds of thousands of distinct CDR3 sequences, approximately 14% seen once. The source material was blood. These receptors were collected from a woman aged 18-29 years with Graves' hyperthyroidism.

This clonotype was detected many times. The chain has TRBV19 and TRBJ2-3; D gene uncertain. Between the trimmed V and J ends, which lost 8 bases and 0 bases, there was a span of 12 bases. Germline V gene sequence: CDR1 LNHDA, CDR2 SQIVND (reference sequence). The CDR3 is made up of 14 amino acids. CDR3 amino acids: CASRRATSTDTQYF. CDR3 sequence (DNA): TGTGCCAGTCGTCGGGCCACGAGCACAGATACGCAGTATTTT.

Only a few counts were recorded for this clonotype. Here the CDR3 DNA reads TGTGCCAGCAGTGGCGCCGGGAGATGGGATGAGCAGTTCTTC. It specifies CASSGAGRWDEQFF. The genes are TRBV6-1 and TRBJ2-1; TRBD2 is a possible D gene (6 bases). Germline V gene data show CDR1 as MNHNS and CDR2 as SASEGT. The CDR3 sequence is 14 residues long. The V end was cut by 4 bases, the J end by 8 bases, with 15 bases between.

This clonotype was counted only a few times. The rearrangement joins TRBV6-2 or TRBV6-3 to TRBJ2-5, with D possibly being TRBD1 (5 bases). The CDR3 consists of 12 residues. Trimming left V 7 bases short and J 3 bases short, with 9 bases between. The germline V gene has CDR1 MNHEY and CDR2 SVGEGT. The CDR3 region has the DNA TGTGCCAGCAAAGGCAGGGAAGAGACCCAGTACTTC. The encoded protein is CASKGREETQYF.

Only a few counts were recorded for this clonotype. This chain joins TRBV9 and TRBJ1-1; tentative D call: TRBD1 (6 bases). Trimming removed 5 bases from V and 0 bases from J, with 11 bases in between. Germline lookup yields CDR1 SGDLS and CDR2 YYNGEE. This CDR3 region has 14 residues. Here the CDR3 reads CASRGDNLNTEAFF. For the CDR3, the DNA is TGTGCCAGCAGAGGGGACAACCTGAACACTGAAGCTTTCTTT.